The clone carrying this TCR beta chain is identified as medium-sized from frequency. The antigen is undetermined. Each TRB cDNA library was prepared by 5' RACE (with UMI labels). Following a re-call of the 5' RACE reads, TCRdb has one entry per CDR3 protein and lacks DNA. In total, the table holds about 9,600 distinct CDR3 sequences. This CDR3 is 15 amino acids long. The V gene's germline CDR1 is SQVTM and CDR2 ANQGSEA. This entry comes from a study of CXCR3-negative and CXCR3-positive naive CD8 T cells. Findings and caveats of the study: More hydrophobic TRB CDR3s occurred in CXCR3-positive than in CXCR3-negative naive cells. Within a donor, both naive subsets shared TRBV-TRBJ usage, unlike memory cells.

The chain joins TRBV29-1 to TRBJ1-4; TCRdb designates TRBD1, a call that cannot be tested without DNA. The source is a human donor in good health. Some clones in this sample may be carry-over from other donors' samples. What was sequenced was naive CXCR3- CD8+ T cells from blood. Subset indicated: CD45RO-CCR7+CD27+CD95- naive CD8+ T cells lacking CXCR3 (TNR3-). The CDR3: CSVLGATEDNEKLFF. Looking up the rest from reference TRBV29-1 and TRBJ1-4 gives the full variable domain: SAVISQKPSRDICQRGTSLTIQCQVDSQVTMMFWYRQQPGQSLTLIATANQGSEATYESGFVIDKFPISRPNLTFSTLTVSNMSPEDSSIYLCSVLGATEDNEKLFFGSGTQLSVL.